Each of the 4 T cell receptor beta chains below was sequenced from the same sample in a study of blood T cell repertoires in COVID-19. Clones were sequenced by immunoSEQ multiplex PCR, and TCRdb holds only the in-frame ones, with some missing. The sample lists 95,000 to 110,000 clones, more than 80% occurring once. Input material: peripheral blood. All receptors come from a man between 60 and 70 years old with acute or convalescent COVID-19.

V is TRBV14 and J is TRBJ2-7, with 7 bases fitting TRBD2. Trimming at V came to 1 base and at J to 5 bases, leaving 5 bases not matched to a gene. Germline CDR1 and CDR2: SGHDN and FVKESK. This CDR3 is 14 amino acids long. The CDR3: CASSQVGGTNEQYF. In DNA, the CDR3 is TGTGCCAGCAGCCAAGTGGGCGGGACTAACGAGCAGTACTTC.

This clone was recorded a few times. CDR3 region: CASSQGPEPTNEKLFF. Written as DNA, the CDR3 is TGTGCCAGCAGCCAAGGACCGGAGCCAACTAATGAAAAACTGTTTTTT. The V and J genes are TRBV3-1 (or the pseudogene TRBV3-2) and TRBJ1-4; D is uncertain. The V gene's germline CDR1 is LGHDT and CDR2 YNNKEL (reference sequence). Trimming cost V 1 base and J 0 bases, with 9 bases left between them. CDR3 length equals 16 residues.

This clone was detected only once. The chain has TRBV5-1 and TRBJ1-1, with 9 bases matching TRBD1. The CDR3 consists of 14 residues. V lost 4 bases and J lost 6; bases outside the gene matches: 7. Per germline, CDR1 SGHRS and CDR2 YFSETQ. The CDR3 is CASSATTGGAEAFF. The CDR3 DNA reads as TGCGCCAGCAGCGCAACGACAGGGGGGGCTGAAGCTTTCTTT.

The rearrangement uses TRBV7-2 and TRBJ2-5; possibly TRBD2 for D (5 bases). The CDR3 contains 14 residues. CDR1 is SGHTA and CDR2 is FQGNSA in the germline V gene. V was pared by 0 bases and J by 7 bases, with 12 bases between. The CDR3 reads CASSLAGNYPTQYF. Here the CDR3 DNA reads TGTGCCAGCAGCTTAGCCGGGAACTACCCGACCCAGTACTTC.